The 3 T cell receptor beta chains below come from one sample, sequenced in a study of T cell responses to AZD1222 COVID-19 vaccine. Assay used: immunoSEQ multiplex PCR; TCRdb lists only in-frame clones, some missing. The sample holds about 78,000 clones, approximately 86% seen once. The material was peripheral blood, obtained on day 0 of AZD1222 vaccination. These receptor sequences come from an adult in good health.

The chain has TRBV5-4 and TRBJ2-1; 15 bases map to TRBD2. Germline assignment: CDR1 SGHNT and CDR2 YYREEE (reference sequence). V shed 4 bases, J shed 9 bases, and the junction held 8 bases outside the gene matches. The CDR3 is 16 residues long. CDR3 DNA: TGTGCCAGCAGCCCTCGGACTAGCGGGAGGGCCATTGAGCAGTTCTTC. This gives the protein CASSPRTSGRAIEQFF.

The chain recombines TRBV7-8 with TRBJ1-5; D remains ambiguous. Trimming removed 6 bases from V and 7 bases from J, with 13 bases in between. Germline CDR1 is SGHVS and CDR2 is FQNEAQ. This CDR3 region has 13 residues. CDR3 sequence reads: CASSTNRFQPQHF. DNA for the CDR3: TGTGCCAGCAGTACGAACAGATTCCAGCCCCAGCATTTT.

The table lists this clone with a count of one. The chain joins TRBV7-8 to TRBJ2-1, with TRBD2 as a possible D gene (6 bases). CDR3 length: 16 amino acids. V was pared by 2 bases and J by 0 bases, with 11 bases between. Germline V lookup: CDR1 SGHVS, CDR2 FQNEAQ. This chain's CDR3 is CASSLFAGISYNEQFF. The CDR3 nucleotides are TGTGCCAGCAGCTTATTCGCGGGGATCTCCTACAATGAGCAGTTCTTC.